Listed below are T cell receptor beta chains from one sample, sequenced in a study of Graves' ophthalmopathy and Graves' hyperthyroidism. One entry per CDR3 protein results from TCRdb running MiXCR on the multiplex PCR reads. The table records roughly 500,000 distinct CDR3 sequences, 13% to 15% of them present only once. Sample: blood. These receptors were collected from a woman in her thirties with Graves' ophthalmopathy. The CDR3 runs from the conserved cysteine through the conserved F or W. The D gene is left open where the match is weak. Clone sizes are given selectively: once, few, many, or a class where the clone is expanded.

v_call	j_call	clone_size	d_call	cdr3_nt	cdr3_aa
TRBV12-3/TRBV12-4	TRBJ1-5	NA	NA	TGTGCCAGCAGTTTAGCAGGGGTTATTAATCAGCCCCAGCATTTT	CASSLAGVINQPQHF
TRBV20-1	TRBJ1-2	NA	TRBD1	TGCAGTGCTAGAGAGGACAGGGGAAATGGCTACACCTTC	CSAREDRGNGYTF
TRBV9	TRBJ2-2	many	TRBD1	TGTGCCAGCAGCACACAGGGGTCCGGGGAGCTGTTTTTT	CASSTQGSGELFF
TRBV6-1	TRBJ1-2	many	NA	TGTGCCCTTCGCCCGGGCTATGACTATGGCTACACCTTC	CALRPGYDYGYTF
TRBV20-1	TRBJ2-5	many	NA	TGCAGTGCTAGAGATCGCGGGGAGTTAGAGACCCAGTACTTC	CSARDRGELETQYF
TRBV10-3	TRBJ1-3	NA	TRBD1	TGTGCCATCAGTGGAGGGACAGCCTTCTCTGGAAACACCATATATTTT	CAISGGTAFSGNTIYF
TRBV28	TRBJ1-2	many	TRBD1	TGTGCCAGCAGTTTGAGTAGGACAGGGGGGGTATATGGCTACACCTTC	CASSLSRTGGVYGYTF
TRBV7-2	TRBJ2-4	few	NA	TGTGCCAGCAGTATGGACCATAAAAACATTAAGTACTTC	CASSMDHKNIKYF
TRBV6-1	TRBJ1-2	few	TRBD1	TGTGCCAGCGGGGGAACAGGGGCCGTCCTTTATGGCTACACCTTC	CASGGTGAVLYGYTF
TRBV2	TRBJ2-4	many	NA	TGTGCCGGAGGACAGTCCAAAAACATTCAGTACTTC	CAGGQSKNIQYF
TRBV28	TRBJ1-2	many	NA	TGTGCCAGCAGACACGACAGGTTCTATGGCTACACCTTC	CASRHDRFYGYTF
TRBV28	TRBJ1-6	few	NA	TGTGCCAGCAATTATAAGGATTATAATTCACCCCTCCACTTT	CASNYKDYNSPLHF
TRBV12-3/TRBV12-4	TRBJ1-1	many	NA	TGTGCCAGCAGTTTCGCGGCCCCGGGGTGGAACACTGAAGCTTTCTTT	CASSFAAPGWNTEAFF